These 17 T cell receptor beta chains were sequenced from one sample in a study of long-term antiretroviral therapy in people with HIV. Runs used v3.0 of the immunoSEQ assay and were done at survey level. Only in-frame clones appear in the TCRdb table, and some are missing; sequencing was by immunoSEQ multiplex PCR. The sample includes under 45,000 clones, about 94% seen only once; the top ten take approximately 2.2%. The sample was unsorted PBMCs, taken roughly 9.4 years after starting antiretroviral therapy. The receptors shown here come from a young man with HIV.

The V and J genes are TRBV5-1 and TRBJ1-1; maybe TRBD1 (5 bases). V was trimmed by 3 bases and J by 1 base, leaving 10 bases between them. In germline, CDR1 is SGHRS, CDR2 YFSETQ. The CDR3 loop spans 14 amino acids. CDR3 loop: CASSSQGQNTEAFF. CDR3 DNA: TGCGCCAGCAGCTCCCAAGGACAGAACACTGAAGCTTTCTTT. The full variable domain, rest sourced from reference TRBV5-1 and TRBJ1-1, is KAGVTQTPRYLIKTRGQQVTLSCSPISGHRSVSWYQQTPGQGLQFLFEYFSETQRNKGNFPGRFSGRQFSNSRSEMNVSTLELGDSALYLCASSSQGQNTEAFFGQGTRLTVV.

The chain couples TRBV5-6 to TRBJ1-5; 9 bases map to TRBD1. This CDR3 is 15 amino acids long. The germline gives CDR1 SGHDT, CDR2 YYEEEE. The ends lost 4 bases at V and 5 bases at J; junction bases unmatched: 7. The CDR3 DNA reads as TGTGCCAGCAGCCGAGACAGGGGGTGGGATCAGCCCCAGCATTTT. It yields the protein CASSRDRGWDQPQHF.

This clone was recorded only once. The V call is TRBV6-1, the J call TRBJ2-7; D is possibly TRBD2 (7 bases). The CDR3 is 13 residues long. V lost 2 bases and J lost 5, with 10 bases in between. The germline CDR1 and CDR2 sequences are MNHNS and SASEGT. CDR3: CASSEYGGHEQYF. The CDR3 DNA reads TGTGCCAGCAGTGAATACGGGGGGCACGAGCAGTACTTC.

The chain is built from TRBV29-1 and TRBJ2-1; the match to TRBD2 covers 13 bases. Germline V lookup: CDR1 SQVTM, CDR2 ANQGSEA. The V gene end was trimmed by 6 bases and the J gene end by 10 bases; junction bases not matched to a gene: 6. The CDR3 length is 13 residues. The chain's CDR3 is CSVRLAGGQEQFF. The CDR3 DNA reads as TGCAGCGTCCGACTAGCGGGGGGTCAGGAGCAGTTCTTC.

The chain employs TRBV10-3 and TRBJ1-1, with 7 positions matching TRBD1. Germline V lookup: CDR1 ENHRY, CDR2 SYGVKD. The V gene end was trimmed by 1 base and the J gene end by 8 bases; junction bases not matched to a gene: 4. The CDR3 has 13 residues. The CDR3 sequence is CAISELSGGEAFF. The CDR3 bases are TGTGCCATCAGTGAGTTGTCAGGGGGAGAAGCTTTCTTT.

For the CDR3, the DNA is TGCGCCAGCAGAGGGGCCGGGACGAACACCGGGGAGCTGTTTTTT. This gives the protein CASRGAGTNTGELFF. The rearrangement joins TRBV5-1 to TRBJ2-2; D may match TRBD1 or TRBD2 (5 bases each). Trimming took off 5 bases at V and 0 bases at J, with 11 bases between the two ends. CDR3 length equals 15 residues. Germline V lookup: CDR1 SGHRS, CDR2 YFSETQ.

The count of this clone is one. CDR3 bases: TGTGCCAGCAGCGTAGCGCAAGACAGGGGGAATGAAAAACTGTTTTTT. Translating it yields CASSVAQDRGNEKLFF. The V and J genes are TRBV9 and TRBJ1-4, with 9 bases fitting TRBD1. The CDR3 runs 16 residues. The junction had 5 bases not matched to a gene; V was cut back by 0 bases and J by 5 bases. CDR1 is SGDLS and CDR2 is YYNGEE in the germline V gene.

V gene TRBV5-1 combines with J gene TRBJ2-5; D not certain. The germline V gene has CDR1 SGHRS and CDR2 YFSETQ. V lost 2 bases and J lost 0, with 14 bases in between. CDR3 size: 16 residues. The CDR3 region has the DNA TGCGCCAGCAGCTTCCCCCGGCTGTCCTACCAAGAGACCCAGTACTTC. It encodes CASSFPRLSYQETQYF.

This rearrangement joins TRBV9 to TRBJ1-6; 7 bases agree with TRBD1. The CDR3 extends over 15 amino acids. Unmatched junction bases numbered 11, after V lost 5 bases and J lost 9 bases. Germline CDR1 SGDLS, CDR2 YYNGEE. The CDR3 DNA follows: TGTGCCAGCAGTGAGACAGGGAACATCCGTTCACCCCTCCACTTT. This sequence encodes CASSETGNIRSPLHF. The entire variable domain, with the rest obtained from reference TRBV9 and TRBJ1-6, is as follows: DSGVTQTPKHLITATGQRVTLRCSPRSGDLSVYWYQQSLDQGLQFLIQYYNGEERAKGNILERFSAQQFPDLHSELNLSSLELGDSALYFCASSETGNIRSPLHFGNGTRLTVT.

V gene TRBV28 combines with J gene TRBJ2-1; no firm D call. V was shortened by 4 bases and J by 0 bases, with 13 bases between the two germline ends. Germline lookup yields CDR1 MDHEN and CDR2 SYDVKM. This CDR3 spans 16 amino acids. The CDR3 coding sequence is TGTGCCAGCAGTTCCCCCATGAAGAGCTCCTACAATGAGCAGTTCTTC. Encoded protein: CASSSPMKSSYNEQFF.

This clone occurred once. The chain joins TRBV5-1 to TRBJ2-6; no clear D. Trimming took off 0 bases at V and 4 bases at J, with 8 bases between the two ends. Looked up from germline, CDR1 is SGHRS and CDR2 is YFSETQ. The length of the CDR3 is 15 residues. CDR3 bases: TGCGCCAGCAGCTTGGAGGGTCCGGGGGCCAACGTCCTGACTTTC. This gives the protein CASSLEGPGANVLTF.

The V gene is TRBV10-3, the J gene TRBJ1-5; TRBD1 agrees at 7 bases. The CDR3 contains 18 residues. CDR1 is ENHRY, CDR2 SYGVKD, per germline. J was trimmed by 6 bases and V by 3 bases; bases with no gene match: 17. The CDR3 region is CAISDGTAKAPGGQPQHF. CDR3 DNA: TGTGCCATCAGTGACGGGACAGCAAAGGCTCCCGGGGGTCAGCCCCAGCATTTT.

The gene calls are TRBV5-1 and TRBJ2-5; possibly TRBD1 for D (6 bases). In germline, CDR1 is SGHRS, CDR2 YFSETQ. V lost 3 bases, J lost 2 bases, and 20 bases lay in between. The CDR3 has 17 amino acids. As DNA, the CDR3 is TGCGCCAGCAGCTCCCCACAGGGCTACTATAGACAAGAGACCCAGTACTTC. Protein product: CASSSPQGYYRQETQYF.

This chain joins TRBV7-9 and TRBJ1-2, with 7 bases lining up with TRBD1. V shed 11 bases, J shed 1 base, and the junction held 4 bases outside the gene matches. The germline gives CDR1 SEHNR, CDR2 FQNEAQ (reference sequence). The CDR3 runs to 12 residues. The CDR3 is CAGGQINYGYTF. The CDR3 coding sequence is TGTGCCGGGGGACAGATTAACTATGGCTACACCTTC. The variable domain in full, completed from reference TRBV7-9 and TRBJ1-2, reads DTGVSQNPRHKITKRGQNVTFRCDPISEHNRLYWYRQTLGQGPEFLTYFQNEAQLEKSRLLSDRFSAERPKGSFSTLEIQRTEQGDSAMYLCAGGQINYGYTFGSGTRLTVV.

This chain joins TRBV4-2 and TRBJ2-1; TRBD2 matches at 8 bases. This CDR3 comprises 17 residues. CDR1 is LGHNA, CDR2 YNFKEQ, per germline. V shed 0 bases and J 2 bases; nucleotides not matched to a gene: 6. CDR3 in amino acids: CASSQDGGAGPYNEQFF. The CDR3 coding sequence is TGTGCCAGCAGCCAAGACGGGGGGGCGGGTCCCTACAATGAGCAGTTCTTC.

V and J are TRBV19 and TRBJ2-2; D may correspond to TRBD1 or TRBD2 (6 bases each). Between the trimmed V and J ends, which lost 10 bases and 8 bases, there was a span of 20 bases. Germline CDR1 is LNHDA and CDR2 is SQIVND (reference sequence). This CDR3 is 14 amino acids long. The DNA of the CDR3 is TGTGCCACCTTAAGGCGGGACACTTCTGGGGAGCTGTTTTTT. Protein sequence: CATLRRDTSGELFF.

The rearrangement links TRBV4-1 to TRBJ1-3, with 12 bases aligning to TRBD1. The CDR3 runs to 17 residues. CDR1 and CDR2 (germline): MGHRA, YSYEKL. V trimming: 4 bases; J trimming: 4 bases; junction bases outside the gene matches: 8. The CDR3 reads CASSPPGQGARGNTIYF. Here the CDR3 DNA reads TGCGCCAGCAGCCCACCGGGACAGGGGGCTCGCGGAAACACCATATATTTT.